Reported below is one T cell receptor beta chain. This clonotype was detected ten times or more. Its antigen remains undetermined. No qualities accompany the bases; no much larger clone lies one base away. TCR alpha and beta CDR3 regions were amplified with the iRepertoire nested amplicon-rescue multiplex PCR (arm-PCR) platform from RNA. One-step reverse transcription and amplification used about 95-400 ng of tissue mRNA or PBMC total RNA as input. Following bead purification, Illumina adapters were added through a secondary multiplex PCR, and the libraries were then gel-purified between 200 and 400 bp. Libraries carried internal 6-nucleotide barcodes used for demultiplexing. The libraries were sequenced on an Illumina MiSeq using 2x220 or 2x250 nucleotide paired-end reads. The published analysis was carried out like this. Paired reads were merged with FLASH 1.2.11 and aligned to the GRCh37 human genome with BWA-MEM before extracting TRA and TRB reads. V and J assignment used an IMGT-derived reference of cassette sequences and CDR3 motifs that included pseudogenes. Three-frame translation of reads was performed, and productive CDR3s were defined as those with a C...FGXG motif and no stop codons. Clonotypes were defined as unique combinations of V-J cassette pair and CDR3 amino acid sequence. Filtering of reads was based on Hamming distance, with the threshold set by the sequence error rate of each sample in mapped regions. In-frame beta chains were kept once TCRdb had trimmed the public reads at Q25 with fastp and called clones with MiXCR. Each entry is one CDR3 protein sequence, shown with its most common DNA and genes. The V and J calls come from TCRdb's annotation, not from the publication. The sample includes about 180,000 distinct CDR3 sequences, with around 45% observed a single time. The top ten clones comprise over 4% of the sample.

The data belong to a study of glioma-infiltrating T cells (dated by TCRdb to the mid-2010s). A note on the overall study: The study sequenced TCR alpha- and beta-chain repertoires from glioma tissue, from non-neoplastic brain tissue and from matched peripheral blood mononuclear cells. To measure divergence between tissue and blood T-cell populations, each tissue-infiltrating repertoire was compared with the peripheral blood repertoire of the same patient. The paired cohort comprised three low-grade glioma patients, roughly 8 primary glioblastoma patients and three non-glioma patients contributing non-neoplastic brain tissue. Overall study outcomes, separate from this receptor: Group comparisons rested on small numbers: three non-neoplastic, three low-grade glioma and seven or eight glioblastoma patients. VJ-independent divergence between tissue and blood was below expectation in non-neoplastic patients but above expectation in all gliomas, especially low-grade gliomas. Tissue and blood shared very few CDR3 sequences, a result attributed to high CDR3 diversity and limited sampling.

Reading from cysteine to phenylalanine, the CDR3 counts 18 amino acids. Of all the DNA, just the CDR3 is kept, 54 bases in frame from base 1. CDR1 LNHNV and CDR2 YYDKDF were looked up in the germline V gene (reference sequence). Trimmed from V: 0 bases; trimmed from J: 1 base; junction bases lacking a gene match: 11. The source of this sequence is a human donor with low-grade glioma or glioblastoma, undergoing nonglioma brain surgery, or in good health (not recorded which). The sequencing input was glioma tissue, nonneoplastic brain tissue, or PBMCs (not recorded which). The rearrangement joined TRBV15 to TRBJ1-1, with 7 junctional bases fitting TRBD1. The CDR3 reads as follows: CATSRDVKTGKGNTEAFF. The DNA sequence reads TGTGCCACCAGCAGAGATGTGAAGACAGGGAAGGGGAACACTGAAGCTTTCTTT.